This T cell receptor (beta chain) was documented in a study of shared clonotypes between healthy human individuals. Germline loops: CDR1 MDHEN, CDR2 SYDVKM. The ends lost 3 bases at V and 2 bases at J; junction bases unmatched: 5. CDR3 length: 15 amino acids. Findings and caveats of the study: Memory subsets generally showed lower estimated richness than naive subsets.

As to this clone: Its antigen is currently unknown.

It was CD45RO-negative cells, positively selected for CCR7, that made up naive CD8 cells, with terminally differentiated effector memory CD45RA+ cells excluded. For sorted subsets, about 0.2 ug DNA per replicate equaled about 30,000 T cell genomes. Sequencing was performed with immunoSEQ multiplex PCR; in TCRdb, only in-frame clones are kept and a portion is missing. The sample carries hundreds of thousands of clones, about 91% recorded once. This receptor was obtained from a man in his thirties or forties in good health. The sample consisted of naive CD8+ T cells sorted from blood. This rearrangement joins TRBV28 to TRBJ2-3, with TRBD2 identical over 7 bases. CDR3 amino acids: CASSFSGFTTDTQYF. CDR3 nucleotide sequence: TGTGCCAGCAGTTTTAGCGGGTTCACCACAGATACGCAGTATTTT.